One sample yielded the 9 T cell receptor beta chains listed below, sequenced in a study of T-cell reconstitution after alpha-beta-depleted transplantation in children. Unique molecular identifiers were used in preparing the TCRbeta library. TCRdb independently ran MiXCR on the PCR reads; one entry per CDR3 protein. The sample records around 300,000 distinct CDR3 sequences, about 9.5% being singletons. The sample in question was PBMCs, obtained before TCRalphabeta/CD19-depleted stem cell transplant. The origin of the receptors is a boy under two years old with acute myeloid leukemia, due to receive a stem cell transplant.

The table lists this clonotype with many counts. The V and J genes are TRBV28 and TRBJ2-7; TRBD2 matches at 14 bases. Trimming removed 6 bases from V and 2 bases from J; junction bases left unmatched: 3. CDR3 length equals 15 residues. Looked up from germline, CDR1 is MDHEN and CDR2 is SYDVKM. CDR3 coding DNA: TGTGCCAGCAGCCCGGGACTAGCGGGAGCCTACGAGCAGTACTTC. It codes for CASSPGLAGAYEQYF. Looking up the rest from reference TRBV28 and TRBJ2-7 gives the full variable domain: DVKVTQSSRYLVKRTGEKVFLECVQDMDHENMFWYRQDPGLGLRLIYFSYDVKMKEKGDIPEGYSVSREKKERFSLILESASTNQTSMYLCASSPGLAGAYEQYFGPGTRLTVT.

The sample holds a few counts of this clonotype. The chain is built from TRBV18 and TRBJ2-1; no firm D call. Germline lookup yields CDR1 KGHSH and CDR2 LQKENI. The CDR3 is made up of 13 amino acids. Trimming pared 1 base from V and 4 bases from J, leaving 5 bases between. CDR3 sequence reads: CASSPLQYNEQFF. CDR3 nucleotide sequence: TGTGCCAGCTCACCACTCCAGTACAATGAGCAGTTCTTC.

This clonotype was observed at least ten times. J is TRBJ2-1 and V is TRBV7-3, with D maybe TRBD1 (6 bases). Germline V gene lookup returns CDR1 SGHTA and CDR2 FQGTGA. The CDR3 has 17 residues. V lost 2 bases and J lost 0, with 14 bases in between. In DNA, the CDR3 is TGTGCCAGCAGCTTAGGACAGTGGAAGAGCTCCTACAATGAGCAGTTCTTC. The encoded protein is CASSLGQWKSSYNEQFF. The full variable domain, with the rest looked up from reference TRBV7-3 and TRBJ2-1, is GAGVSQTPSNKVTEKGKYVELRCDPISGHTALYWYRQSLGQGPEFLIYFQGTGAADDSGLPNDRFFAVRPEGSVSTLKIQRTERGDSAVYLCASSLGQWKSSYNEQFFGPGTRLTVL.

This clonotype was observed many times. CDR3 loop: CASSLNGYEQYF. Here the CDR3 DNA reads TGTGCCAGCAGCTTAAACGGGTACGAGCAGTACTTC. The V gene is TRBV7-2, the J gene TRBJ2-7; D unclear. The germline CDR1 and CDR2 sequences are SGHTA and FQGNSA. Trimming cost V 2 bases and J 4 bases, with 6 bases left between them. The CDR3 covers 12 residues.

With regard to this clonotype: This may be a read error: a much more frequent sequence differs by one nucleotide. No conserved phenylalanine or tryptophan is present at the end of the CDR3, so a read error is the likely explanation. The chain links TRBV28 to TRBJ2-7; 7 nucleotides agree with TRBD2. This CDR3 is built from 13 residues. The V segment lost 7 bases and the J segment 3 bases; nucleotides outside the gene matches: 6. The germline V gene has CDR1 MDHEN and CDR2 SYDVKM. CDR3 coding DNA: TGTGCCAGCAAACTATCTAGCGGCTACGAGCAGTACTCC. Translating it yields CASKLSSGYEQYS.

The chain recombines TRBV28 with TRBJ2-1; D remains unclear. The CDR3 totals 15 residues. CDR1 is MDHEN, CDR2 SYDVKM, per germline. V gave up 6 bases and J gave up 6 bases, with 18 bases separating them. For the CDR3, the DNA is TGTGCCAGCAGCCTACCTGGGTATGGTACCAATGAGCAGTTCTTC. This gives the protein CASSLPGYGTNEQFF.

The CDR3 DNA follows: TGTGCCAGCAGTTTAAAGCCAGATACGCAGTATTTT. This gives the protein CASSLKPDTQYF. V is TRBV12-3 or TRBV12-4 and J is TRBJ2-3; no firm D call. V lost 2 bases, J lost 4 bases, and 4 bases lay in between. This CDR3 region has 12 residues.

This clonotype was recorded at least ten times. CDR3 coding DNA: TGTGCCAGCAGCTCGACGATCAGACTTAATGAAAAACTGTTTTTT. Translating gives CASSSTIRLNEKLFF. The chain couples TRBV9 to TRBJ1-4; D is uncertain. This CDR3 is 15 amino acids long. V lost 4 bases to trimming and J lost 4 bases, with 14 bases between them. Germline CDR1 and CDR2: SGDLS and YYNGEE.

The sample holds many counts of this clonotype. J is TRBJ2-7 and V is TRBV4-1, with a possible D match to TRBD1 (5 bases). This CDR3 contains 16 residues. In germline, CDR1 is MGHRA, CDR2 YSYEKL. The V gene lost 1 base and the J gene lost 2 bases, with 15 bases spanning the gap. The CDR3 loop reads CASSQVHFGQPYEQYF. CDR3 nucleotides: TGCGCCAGCAGCCAAGTACACTTCGGACAACCCTACGAGCAGTACTTC.